This T cell receptor (beta chain) is drawn from a study of CD8+ T cells in alopecia areata. CDR1 is SGHTA and CDR2 is FQGNSA in the germline V gene. The CDR3 loop spans 15 amino acids. The ends were cut back, 1 base at V and 4 bases at J, with 8 bases in the middle. Treatment reported: oral pan-JAK inhibitor, 5-10 mg twice daily. The authors extracted RNA and reverse transcribed it into cDNA as the sequencing template. TCRdb keeps only in-frame clones here, not all; method: immunoSEQ multiplex PCR. The repertoire holds some 220,000 clones, with more than 45% as singletons. Here the sequenced sample was CD4+ T cells sorted from blood, taken at week 4, from a patient treated with tofacitinib. The receptor was isolated from a human donor with alopecia areata. The chain carries TRBV7-2 and TRBJ2-6; D is ambiguous. Here the CDR3 reads CASSLGQPGANVLTF. The DNA of the CDR3 is TGTGCCAGCAGCTTAGGGCAGCCCGGGGCCAACGTCCTGACTTTC.